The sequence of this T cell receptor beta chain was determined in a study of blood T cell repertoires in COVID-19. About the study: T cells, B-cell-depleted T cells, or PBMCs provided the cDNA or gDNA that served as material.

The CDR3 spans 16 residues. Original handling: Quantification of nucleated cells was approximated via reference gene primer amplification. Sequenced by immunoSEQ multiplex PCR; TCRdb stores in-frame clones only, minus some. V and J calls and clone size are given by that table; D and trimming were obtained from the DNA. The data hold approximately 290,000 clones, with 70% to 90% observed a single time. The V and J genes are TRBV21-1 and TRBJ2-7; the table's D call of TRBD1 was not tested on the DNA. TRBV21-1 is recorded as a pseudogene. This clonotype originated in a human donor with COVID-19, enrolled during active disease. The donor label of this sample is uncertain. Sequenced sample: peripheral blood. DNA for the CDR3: TGTGCCAGCAGCAAAGAGACCGGGACAGGGCTTGCCGAGCAGTACTTC. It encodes CASSKETGTGLAEQYF.